The clone carrying this T cell receptor (beta chain) was observed at least ten times. The sample is drawn from a study of T cell repertoires in cytomegalovirus infection. Each CDR3 protein gets one entry after TCRdb re-called the reads with MiXCR. The sample includes around 450,000 distinct CDR3 sequences, 11% of them seen just once. Germline V gene sequence: CDR1 SGHVS, CDR2 FQNEAQ. The germline V and J ends were trimmed by 5 bases and 8 bases, with 9 bases remaining between them. This CDR3 contains 12 residues. The rearrangement uses TRBV7-8 and TRBJ1-4; a possible D gene is TRBD1 (5 bases). This clonotype was sampled from a human donor in good health (CMV status not recorded). Some clones in this sample may be carry-over from other donors' samples. Sequencing used PBMCs. The CDR3 DNA reads TGTGCCAGCAGCCGCCGGGGGGAAAAACTGTTTTTT. The encoded protein is CASSRRGEKLFF.